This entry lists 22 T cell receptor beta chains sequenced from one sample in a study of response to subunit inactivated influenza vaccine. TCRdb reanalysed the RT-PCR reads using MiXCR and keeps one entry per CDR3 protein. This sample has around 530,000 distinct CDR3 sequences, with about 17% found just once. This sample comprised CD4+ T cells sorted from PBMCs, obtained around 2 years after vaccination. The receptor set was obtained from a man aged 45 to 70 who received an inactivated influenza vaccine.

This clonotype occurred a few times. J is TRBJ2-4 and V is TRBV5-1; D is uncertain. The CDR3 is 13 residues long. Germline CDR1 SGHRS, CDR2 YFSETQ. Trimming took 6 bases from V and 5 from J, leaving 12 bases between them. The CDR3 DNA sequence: TGCGCCAGCACCGCGGTCGGCCAAAACATTCAGTACTTC. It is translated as CASTAVGQNIQYF.

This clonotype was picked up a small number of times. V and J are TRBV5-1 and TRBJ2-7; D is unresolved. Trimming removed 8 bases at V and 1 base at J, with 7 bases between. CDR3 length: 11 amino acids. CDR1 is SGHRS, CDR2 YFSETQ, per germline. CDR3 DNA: TGCGCCAGTGGTGATTCCTACGAGCAGTACTTC. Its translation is CASGDSYEQYF.

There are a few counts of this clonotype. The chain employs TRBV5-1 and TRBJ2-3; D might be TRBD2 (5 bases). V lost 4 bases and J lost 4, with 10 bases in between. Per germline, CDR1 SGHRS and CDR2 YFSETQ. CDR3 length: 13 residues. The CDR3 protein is CASSGGLADTQYF. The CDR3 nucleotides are TGCGCCAGCAGCGGAGGTCTTGCAGATACGCAGTATTTT.

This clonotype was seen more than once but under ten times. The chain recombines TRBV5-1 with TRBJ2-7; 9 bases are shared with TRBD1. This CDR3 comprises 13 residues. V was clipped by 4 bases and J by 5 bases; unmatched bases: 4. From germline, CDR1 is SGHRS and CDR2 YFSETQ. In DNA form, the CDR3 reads TGCGCCAGCAGCAAGGGACAGGGCCACGAGCAGTACTTC. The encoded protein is CASSKGQGHEQYF.

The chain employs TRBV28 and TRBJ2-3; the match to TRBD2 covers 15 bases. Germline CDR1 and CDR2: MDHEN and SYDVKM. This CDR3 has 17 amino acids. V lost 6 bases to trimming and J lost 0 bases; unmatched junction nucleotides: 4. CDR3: CASRGTSGRFSTDTQYF. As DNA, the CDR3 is TGTGCCAGCAGGGGGACTAGCGGGAGGTTTAGCACAGATACGCAGTATTTT.

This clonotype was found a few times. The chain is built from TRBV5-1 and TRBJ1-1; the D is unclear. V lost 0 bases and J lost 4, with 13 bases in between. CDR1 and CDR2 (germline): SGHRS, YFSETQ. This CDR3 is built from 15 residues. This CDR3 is CASSLDGVFGTEAFF. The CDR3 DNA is TGCGCCAGCAGCTTGGATGGGGTCTTCGGCACTGAAGCTTTCTTT.

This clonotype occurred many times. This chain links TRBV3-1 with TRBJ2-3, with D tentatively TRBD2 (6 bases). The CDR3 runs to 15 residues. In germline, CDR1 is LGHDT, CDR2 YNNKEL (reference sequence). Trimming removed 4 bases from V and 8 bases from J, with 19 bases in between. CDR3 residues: CASSPPGRSLGTQYF. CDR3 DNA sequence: TGTGCCAGCAGCCCTCCAGGGAGGTCGTTGGGTACGCAGTATTTT.

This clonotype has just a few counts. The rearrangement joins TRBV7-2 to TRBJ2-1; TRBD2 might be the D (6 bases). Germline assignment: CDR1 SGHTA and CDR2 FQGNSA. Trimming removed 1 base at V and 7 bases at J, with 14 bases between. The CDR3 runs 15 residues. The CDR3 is CASSLVEGQGNEQFF. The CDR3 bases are TGTGCCAGCAGCTTAGTGGAGGGCCAAGGGAATGAGCAGTTCTTC. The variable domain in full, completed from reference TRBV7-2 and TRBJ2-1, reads GAGVSQSPSNKVTEKGKDVELRCDPISGHTALYWYRQSLGQGLEFLIYFQGNSAPDKSGLPSDRFSAERTGGSVSTLTIQRTQQEDSAVYLCASSLVEGQGNEQFFGPGTRLTVL.

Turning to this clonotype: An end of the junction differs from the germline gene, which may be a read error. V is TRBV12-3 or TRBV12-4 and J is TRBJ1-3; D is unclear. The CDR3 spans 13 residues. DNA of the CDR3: TGTGCCAGCAGCAACCCCCCTGGCAACACCATATATTTT. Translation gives CASSNPPGNTIYF.

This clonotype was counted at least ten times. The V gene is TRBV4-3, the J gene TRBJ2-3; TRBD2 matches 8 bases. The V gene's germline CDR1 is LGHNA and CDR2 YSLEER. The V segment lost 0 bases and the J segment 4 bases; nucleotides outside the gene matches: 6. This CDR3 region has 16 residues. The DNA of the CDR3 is TGCGCCAGCAGCCAAGATTACGGGAGGGCCGCAGATACGCAGTATTTT. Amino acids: CASSQDYGRAADTQYF.

CDR3 sequence (DNA): TGTGCCAGCAGCTTCCTTTATAGGTTCTCCTCTGGGGCCAACGTCCTGACTTTC. It encodes CASSFLYRFSSGANVLTF. The V gene is TRBV7-8, the J gene TRBJ2-6; D is undetermined. With 3 bases removed from V and 0 bases from J, the gap between germline ends came to 15 bases. The CDR3 is 18 amino acids. Per the germline V gene, CDR1 is SGHVS and CDR2 is FQNEAQ.

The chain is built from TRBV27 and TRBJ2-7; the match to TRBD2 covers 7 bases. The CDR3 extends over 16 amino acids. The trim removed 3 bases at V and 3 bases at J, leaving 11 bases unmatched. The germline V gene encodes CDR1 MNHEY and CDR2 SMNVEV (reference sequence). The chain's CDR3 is CASSLEAGVGLYEQYF. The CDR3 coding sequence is TGTGCCAGCAGTTTGGAGGCGGGAGTAGGGCTCTACGAGCAGTACTTC.

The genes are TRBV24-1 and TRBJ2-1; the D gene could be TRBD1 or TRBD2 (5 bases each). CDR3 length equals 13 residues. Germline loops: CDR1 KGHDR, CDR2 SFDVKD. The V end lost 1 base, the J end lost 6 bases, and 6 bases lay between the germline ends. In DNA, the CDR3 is TGTGCCACCAGTGATTTCGGGACCAATGAGCAGTTCTTC. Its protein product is CATSDFGTNEQFF.

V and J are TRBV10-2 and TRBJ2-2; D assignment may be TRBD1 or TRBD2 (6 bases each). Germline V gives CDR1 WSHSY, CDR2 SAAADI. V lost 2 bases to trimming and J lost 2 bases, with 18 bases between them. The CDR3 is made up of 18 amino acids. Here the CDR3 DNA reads TGCGCCAGCAGTGAGACTAGCTGGGGGGACATCAACACCGGGGAGCTGTTTTTT. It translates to CASSETSWGDINTGELFF.

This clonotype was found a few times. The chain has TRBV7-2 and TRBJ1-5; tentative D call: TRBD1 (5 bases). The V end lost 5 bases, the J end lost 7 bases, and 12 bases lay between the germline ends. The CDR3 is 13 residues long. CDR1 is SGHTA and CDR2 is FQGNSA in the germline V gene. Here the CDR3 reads CASSPGTVQPQHF. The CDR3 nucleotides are TGTGCCAGCAGCCCGGGGACTGTCCAGCCCCAGCATTTT. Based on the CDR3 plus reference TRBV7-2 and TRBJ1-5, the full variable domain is GAGVSQSPSNKVTEKGKDVELRCDPISGHTALYWYRQSLGQGLEFLIYFQGNSAPDKSGLPSDRFSAERTGGSVSTLTIQRTQQEDSAVYLCASSPGTVQPQHFGDGTRLSIL.

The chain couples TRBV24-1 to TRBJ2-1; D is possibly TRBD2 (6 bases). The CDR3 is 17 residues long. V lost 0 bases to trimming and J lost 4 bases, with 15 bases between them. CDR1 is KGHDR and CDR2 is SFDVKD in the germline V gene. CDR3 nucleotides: TGTGCCACCAGTGATTTGAACTGGACTCGGGGGTACAATGAGCAGTTCTTC. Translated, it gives CATSDLNWTRGYNEQFF.

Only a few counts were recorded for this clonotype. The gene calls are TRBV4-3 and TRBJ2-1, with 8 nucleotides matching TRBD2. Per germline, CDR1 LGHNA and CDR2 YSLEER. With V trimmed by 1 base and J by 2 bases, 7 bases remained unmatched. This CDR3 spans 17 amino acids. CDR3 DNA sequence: TGCGCCAGCAGCCAAGGTTCCGGGAGGGCCACCTACAATGAGCAGTTCTTC. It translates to CASSQGSGRATYNEQFF.

The DNA of the CDR3 is TGTGCCAGCAGCTTAATGAGGACGAACACCGGGGAGCTGTTTTTT. Protein sequence: CASSLMRTNTGELFF. This chain links TRBV7-2 with TRBJ2-2; D not certain. CDR1 SGHTA and CDR2 FQGNSA come from the germline V gene. Trimming removed 2 bases at V and 0 bases at J, with 7 bases between. This CDR3 is 15 amino acids long.

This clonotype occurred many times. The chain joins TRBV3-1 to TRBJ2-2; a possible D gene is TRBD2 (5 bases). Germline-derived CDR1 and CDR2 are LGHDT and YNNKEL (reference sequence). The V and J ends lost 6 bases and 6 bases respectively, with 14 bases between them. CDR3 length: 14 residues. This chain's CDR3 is CASRPRGLPGELFF. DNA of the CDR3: TGTGCCAGCAGACCGCGAGGGTTGCCCGGGGAGCTGTTTTTT.

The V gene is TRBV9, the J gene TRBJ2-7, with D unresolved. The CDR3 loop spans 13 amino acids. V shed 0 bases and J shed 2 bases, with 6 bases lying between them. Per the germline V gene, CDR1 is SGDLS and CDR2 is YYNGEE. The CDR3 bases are TGTGCCAGCAGCGTAGCCCCGGCCTACGAGCAGTACTTC. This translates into CASSVAPAYEQYF.

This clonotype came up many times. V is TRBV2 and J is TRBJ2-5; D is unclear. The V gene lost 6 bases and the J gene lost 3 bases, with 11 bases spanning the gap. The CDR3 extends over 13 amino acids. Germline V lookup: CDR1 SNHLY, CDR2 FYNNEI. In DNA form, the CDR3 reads TGTGCCAGCAGAGAACGACGGAAAGAGACCCAGTACTTC. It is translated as CASRERRKETQYF.

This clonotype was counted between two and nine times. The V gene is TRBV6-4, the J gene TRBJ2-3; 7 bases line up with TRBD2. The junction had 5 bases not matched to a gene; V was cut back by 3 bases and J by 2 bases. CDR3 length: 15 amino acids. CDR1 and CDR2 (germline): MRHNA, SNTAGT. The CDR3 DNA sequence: TGTGCCAGCAGTGATACGGGAGGAACCACAGATACGCAGTATTTT. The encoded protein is CASSDTGGTTDTQYF.